This T cell receptor beta chain came from a study of neurological immune-mediated disorders (dated by TCRdb to between 2018 and 2021). Background on the whole study: Among the approximately 34 multiple sclerosis patients, relapsing-remitting MS accounted for around 30 and secondary progressive MS accounted for 3. The cohort included some 70 subjects: around 15 with HAM/TSP, about 35 with multiple sclerosis, and around 20 healthy controls. Peripheral blood TCR-beta repertoires from patients with HTLV-I-associated myelopathy (HAM/TSP), patients with multiple sclerosis, and healthy controls were compared in the study using UMI-based sequencing. Longitudinal samples, technical triplicates and paired sorted CD4+ and CD8+ T-cell subsets, alongside PBMC samples, were included among the roughly 97 TCR-beta libraries. The investigation overall reported the following: Phylogenetic analysis grouped repertoires from 18 of 34 MS patients into a cluster of related CDR3 sequences, suggesting a possible repertoire-level signature. Expanded clones from different subjects shared no identical CDR3 amino acid sequences, which suggests that TCR-beta repertoires were private in all groups. No clinical or MRI features were associated with the MS cluster, and the authors said that larger cohorts are needed. TCR clonal expansion was highest in HAM/TSP patients and lowest in MS patients, with MS patients falling below even healthy controls.

CDR1 and CDR2, looked up from the germline V gene (reference sequence), are DFQATT and SNEGSKA. Counted from cysteine to phenylalanine, this CDR3 has 14 amino acids. Just CDR3 DNA is preserved here, 42 bases in frame from base 1. The germline V end is reduced by 5 bases and the J end by 5 bases; junction bases left unmatched: 6. For sorted-subset TCR libraries, 1 million sorted CD4+ or CD8+ T cells were used. The multiple sclerosis patients were enrolled in a US clinical protocol that evaluated disease progression with magnetic resonance imaging. Peripheral blood was subjected to Ficoll-Hypaque density gradient centrifugation to isolate PBMCs, which were then cryopreserved in liquid nitrogen. Paired sorted CD4+ and CD8+ subsets came from healthy controls, HAM/TSP patients and MS patients. This clonotype was counted many times. The specificity of this receptor is unknown. Per-base qualities were not stored, and no clone one base away is much larger.

To synthesize cDNA, template-switch 5'RACE was performed with a primer carrying a 10-nucleotide random unique molecular identifier so that each TCR transcript was tagged. Each sequencing run produced over 200 million TCR-beta sequences covering 15-18 subjects. The RNeasy kit was used to extract total RNA. The KAPA Real-time Library Amplification kit was used to amplify TCR-beta VDJ regions with primers targeting the TCR constant region and the 5'RACE anchor. Sample indexes and Illumina adaptors were added in a first PCR, after which library yield was increased in a second PCR. After Ampure bead purification, the TCR product of roughly 650 bp was size-selected on a 2% E-gel SizeSelection system. Before pooling, library quality was checked on a Bioanalyzer, concentration was measured with Qubit, and libraries were quantified with the Kapa Library Quantification kit. Paired-end 2 x 150 bp sequencing of the libraries was performed on an Illumina HiSeq 2500. To increase sequence diversity, roughly 24-30% phiX was spiked into each library pool. As for the authors' bioinformatics: Quality-filtered reads were processed with the UMI-based MiGEC pipeline, which removed over 75% of raw TCR sequences during error correction. IMGT germline references were used for aligning VDJ genes, and each clonotype was defined as a unique CDR3 amino acid sequence together with its V-J genes. Clonal expansion, Shannon diversity, and CDR3 relatedness (CalcPairwiseDistances, ClusterSamples) were evaluated with VDJtools, and phylogenetic trees were built with CLCbio workbench. Expanded clones were defined as having at least 8 unique UMIs, based on coefficient-of-variation modelling across technical triplicates. The public reads were reanalyzed by TCRdb: fastp trimming at Q25, MiXCR alignment, in-frame beta chains only. Rows merge per CDR3 protein into single entries with the most common DNA and genes. TCRdb, not the authors, supplied the V and J calls. Counted in this sample were approximately 44,000 distinct CDR3 sequences; over 4.5% of them appeared once. Approximately 1.3% of the sample is taken by the ten largest.

The sequencing input was CD4+ T cells from blood. The receptor comes from a woman aged 18-29 years with multiple sclerosis. The chain employs TRBV20-1 and TRBJ2-3, with 11 central nucleotides matching TRBD2. Here is the DNA: TGCAGTGCTTGGGCCCTAGCGGGAGGAGATACGCAGTATTTT. This gives the protein CSAWALAGGDTQYF.